Below are 21 T cell receptor beta chains sequenced from a single sample in a study of cytomegalovirus exposure and HLA in healthy donors. The PCR made use of 60 Vbeta and 13 Jbeta primers. The data were produced by immunoSEQ multiplex PCR, yet TCRdb's version contains in-frame clones alone and is incomplete. The sample holds 150,000 to 200,000 clones, around 80% seen once. The sequenced material came from PBMCs. Receptors originate from a man younger than 35 in good health and CMV-seropositive.

V gene TRBV12-5 combines with J gene TRBJ2-1; 12 bases map to TRBD2. The CDR3 spans 15 residues. Germline CDR1 is LGHNT and CDR2 is FRNRAP. Unmatched junction bases numbered 3, after V lost 5 bases and J lost 4 bases. Here the CDR3 DNA reads TGTGCTAGTGGTATCGGACTAGCGGGATACAATGAGCAGTTCTTC. Translated: CASGIGLAGYNEQFF. The full variable domain, in which reference TRBV12-5 and TRBJ2-1 provide the parts outside the CDR3, is DARVTQTPRHKVTEMGQEVTMRCQPILGHNTVFWYRQTMMQGLELLAYFRNRAPLDDSGMPKDRFSAEMPDATLATLKIQPSEPRDSAVYFCASGIGLAGYNEQFFGPGTRLTVL.

This chain links TRBV19 with TRBJ1-3; weak D call: TRBD1 (5 bases). The CDR3 runs to 14 residues. Germline-derived CDR1 and CDR2 are LNHDA and SQIVND (reference sequence). V was clipped by 7 bases and J by 3 bases, with 13 bases between them. The CDR3 DNA reads TGTGCCAGTACCATTGGACACCGTGGAAACACCATATATTTT. This encodes CASTIGHRGNTIYF. The complete variable domain, with remaining parts taken from reference TRBV19 and TRBJ1-3, reads DGGITQSPKYLFRKEGQNVTLSCEQNLNHDAMYWYRQDPGQGLRLIYYSQIVNDFQKGDIAEGYSVSREKKESFPLTVTSAQKNPTAFYLCASTIGHRGNTIYFGEGSWLTVV.

For this clone: One end of the junction does not line up with germline, which may come from a read error. This chain uses TRBV7-9 with TRBJ1-4; TRBD1 matches 7 bases. CDR1 is SEHNR, CDR2 FQNEAQ, per germline (reference sequence). This CDR3 is 11 amino acids long. The chain's CDR3 is CSSSSPGQLFF. CDR3 bases: TGTTCCAGCAGCTCACCGGGACAGTTGTTTTTT.

J is TRBJ2-3 and V is TRBV11-1, with 9 bases aligning to TRBD2. Germline V gives CDR1 SGHAT, CDR2 FQDESV (reference sequence). With V trimmed by 5 bases and J by 6 bases, 12 bases remained unmatched. The CDR3 has 16 residues. CDR3 amino acids: CASSPLRRGGLDTQYF. CDR3 sequence (DNA): TGTGCCAGCAGCCCTCTGCGGCGGGGGGGCCTTGATACGCAGTATTTT.

The chain joins TRBV6-1 to TRBJ2-2; 7 positions match TRBD1. The germline V gene encodes CDR1 MNHNS and CDR2 SASEGT. The CDR3 is made up of 15 amino acids. J lost 4 bases, V lost 6 bases, and 8 bases had no gene match. This chain's CDR3 is CASSRTGGRTGELFF. CDR3 sequence (DNA): TGTGCCAGCAGCCGGACAGGAGGTCGCACCGGGGAGCTGTTTTTT.

J is TRBJ2-1 and V is TRBV6-6; 10 positions match TRBD1. V was clipped by 11 bases and J by 6 bases; unmatched bases: 7. The germline gives CDR1 MNHNY, CDR2 SVGAGI (reference sequence). The CDR3 is 13 amino acids. CDR3 in DNA: TGTGCCGGGGGACAGGGGAGAAGCAATGAGCAGTTCTTC. Translated: CAGGQGRSNEQFF.

CDR3 in DNA: TGTGCCAGCAGCAGTAGCGGGAGGGCCGTCTACGAGCAGTACTTC. Encoded protein: CASSSSGRAVYEQYF. The chain recombines TRBV5-5 with TRBJ2-7, with 11 positions matching TRBD2. The CDR3 spans 15 residues. CDR1 SGHKS and CDR2 YYEKEE come from the germline V gene (reference sequence). Trimming removed 4 bases from V and 3 bases from J; junction bases left unmatched: 6.

This clone appeared once. This chain links TRBV9 with TRBJ1-2; D unclear. V was cut by 0 bases and J by 6 bases, with 15 bases left in between. Germline assignment: CDR1 SGDLS and CDR2 YYNGEE. This CDR3 is 15 amino acids long. The CDR3 sequence is CASSVGVPGLNGYTF. In nucleotides, the CDR3 is TGTGCCAGCAGCGTAGGAGTGCCTGGGCTCAATGGCTACACCTTC.

CDR3 in DNA: TGTGCCAGCAGCCCGGACAGTCTGGGTAGCAATCAGCCCCAGCATTTT. This sequence encodes CASSPDSLGSNQPQHF. The chain links TRBV4-2 to TRBJ1-5; weak D call: TRBD1 (6 bases). Trimming cost V 4 bases and J 0 bases, with 13 bases left between them. CDR1 and CDR2 (germline): LGHNA, YNFKEQ. The CDR3 has 16 amino acids.

This clone was observed a single time. This chain joins TRBV9 and TRBJ1-4, with 7 bases identical to TRBD1. The trim removed 3 bases at V and 8 bases at J, leaving 10 bases unmatched. The CDR3 spans 15 residues. Per germline, CDR1 SGDLS and CDR2 YYNGEE. For the CDR3, the DNA is TGTGCCAGCAGCGCCGACGAGGGGGCGCGGGAAAAACTGTTTTTT. Protein sequence: CASSADEGAREKLFF.

The chain carries TRBV11-3 and TRBJ2-1; 15 positions agree with TRBD2. The CDR3 loop spans 19 amino acids. Germline trimming cut 3 bases from V and 2 bases from J; bases unmatched to any gene: 8. Germline V gene sequence: CDR1 SGHNT, CDR2 YENEEA. DNA for the CDR3: TGTGCCAGCAGCTTTGGCGGGACTAGCGGGGGGCGAACCTACAATGAGCAGTTCTTC. It specifies CASSFGGTSGGRTYNEQFF.

The chain recombines TRBV7-2 with TRBJ2-7; 13 bases fit TRBD2. The CDR3 loop spans 15 amino acids. The germline CDR1 and CDR2 sequences are SGHTA and FQGNSA. V dropped 5 bases and J dropped 4; count of bases not matched to a gene: 5. CDR3 sequence reads: CASSTSTSGGYEQYF. DNA of the CDR3: TGTGCCAGCAGCACATCGACTAGCGGGGGGTACGAGCAGTACTTC.

The J gene is TRBJ2-5, the V gene TRBV19; TRBD1 aligns across 10 bases. Germline V gene sequence: CDR1 LNHDA, CDR2 SQIVND (reference sequence). The CDR3 sequence is 16 residues long. V lost 6 bases and J lost 1; bases outside the gene matches: 8. This chain's CDR3 is CASSDPGQGSQETQYF. CDR3 bases: TGTGCCAGTAGCGATCCGGGACAGGGGAGCCAAGAGACCCAGTACTTC.

The table lists this clone with a count of one. The chain is built from TRBV9 and TRBJ1-1; no clear D. Looked up from germline, CDR1 is SGDLS and CDR2 is YYNGEE. The CDR3 extends over 15 amino acids. Trimming removed 0 bases at V and 2 bases at J, with 11 bases between. The CDR3 protein is CASSVADTVNTEAFF. CDR3 nucleotide sequence: TGTGCCAGCAGCGTAGCAGATACAGTCAACACTGAAGCTTTCTTT.

The CDR3 bases are TGCGCCAGCGGGGGAGAGGGGACTAGCGGAACTGCCCTATCCTACAATGAGCAGTTCTTC. This gives the protein CASGGEGTSGTALSYNEQFF. V usage is TRBV23-1 and J usage is TRBJ2-1; 11 bases agree with TRBD2. TRBV23-1 is recorded as an ORF, its role being uncertain. The ends lost 8 bases at V and 1 base at J; junction bases unmatched: 19. This CDR3 has 20 amino acids.

The chain carries TRBV27 and TRBJ1-1; tentatively, D is TRBD1 (6 bases). Germline CDR1 is MNHEY and CDR2 is SMNVEV (reference sequence). V lost 4 bases to trimming and J lost 4 bases, with 13 bases between them. The CDR3 totals 14 residues. The CDR3, as DNA: TGTGCCAGCAGTTCCCTACAACAGGGCACTGAAGCTTTCTTT. Its protein is CASSSLQQGTEAFF.

This chain uses TRBV2 with TRBJ1-1, with D unclear. V was clipped by 6 bases and J by 1 base, with 12 bases between them. Germline V lookup: CDR1 SNHLY, CDR2 FYNNEI. The CDR3 spans 14 residues. The CDR3 DNA sequence: TGTGCCAGCAGAGCAATGGTCAAGAACACTGAAGCTTTCTTT. Amino acids: CASRAMVKNTEAFF.

J is TRBJ2-7 and V is TRBV29-1, with 7 bases that match TRBD1. The CDR3 sequence is 12 residues long. From germline, CDR1 is SQVTM and CDR2 ANQGSEA. Trimming removed 7 bases from V and 0 bases from J; junction bases left unmatched: 3. The CDR3 DNA reads as TGCAGCGCCGGGGACAGCTCCTACGAGCAGTACTTC. Its protein is CSAGDSSYEQYF.

The chain carries TRBV6-1 and TRBJ2-5, with 9 nucleotides matching TRBD2. With 6 bases clipped from V and 5 bases from J, the junction kept 4 bases outside the gene matches. The CDR3 spans 13 residues. The V gene's germline CDR1 is MNHNS and CDR2 SASEGT. The CDR3, as DNA: TGTGCCAGCAGGCGGGAGGGGCGGGAGACCCAGTACTTC. Translated, it gives CASRREGRETQYF.

The chain joins TRBV6-5 to TRBJ1-2; unclear D gene. Germline CDR1 MNHEY, CDR2 SVGAGI. This CDR3 has 11 residues. Trimming pared 8 bases from V and 5 bases from J, leaving 9 bases between. The CDR3 loop reads CASGQVYGYTF. The CDR3 DNA reads as TGTGCCAGCGGCCAGGTTTATGGCTACACCTTC.

The genes are TRBV6-1 and TRBJ1-1, with D unclear. CDR1 MNHNS and CDR2 SASEGT come from the germline V gene. The germline V and J ends were trimmed by 4 bases and 4 bases, with 13 bases remaining between them. The CDR3 runs 14 residues. The CDR3 sequence: CASSGGGWSTEAFF. CDR3 nucleotides: TGTGCCAGCAGTGGGGGAGGGTGGAGCACTGAAGCTTTCTTT.